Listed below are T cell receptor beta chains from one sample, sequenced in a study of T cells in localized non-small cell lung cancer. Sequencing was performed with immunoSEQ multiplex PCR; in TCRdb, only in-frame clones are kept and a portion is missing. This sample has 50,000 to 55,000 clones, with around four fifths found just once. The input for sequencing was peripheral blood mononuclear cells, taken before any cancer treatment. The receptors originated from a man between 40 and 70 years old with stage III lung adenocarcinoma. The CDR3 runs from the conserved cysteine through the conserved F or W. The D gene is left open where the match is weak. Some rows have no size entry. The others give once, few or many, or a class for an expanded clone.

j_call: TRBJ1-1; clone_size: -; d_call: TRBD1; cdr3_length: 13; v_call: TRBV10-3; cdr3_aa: CAIRRDRETEAFF; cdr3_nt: TGTGCCATCAGGCGGGACAGGGAAACTGAAGCTTTCTTT
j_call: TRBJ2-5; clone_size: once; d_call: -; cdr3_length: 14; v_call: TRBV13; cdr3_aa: CASSLPGREETQYF; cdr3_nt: TGTGCCAGCAGCTTACCAGGCAGGGAGGAGACCCAGTACTTC
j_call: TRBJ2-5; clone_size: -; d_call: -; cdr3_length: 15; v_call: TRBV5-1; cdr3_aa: CASSSSQGSQETQYF; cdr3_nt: TGCGCCAGCAGCTCCAGCCAGGGATCCCAAGAGACCCAGTACTTC
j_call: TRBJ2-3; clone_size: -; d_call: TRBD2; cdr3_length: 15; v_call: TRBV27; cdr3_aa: CASSLLSGSRSTQYF; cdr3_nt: TGTGCCAGCAGTTTACTGAGCGGGAGTAGAAGTACGCAGTATTTT
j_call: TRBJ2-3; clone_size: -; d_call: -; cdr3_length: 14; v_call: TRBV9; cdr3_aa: CASSSGGEIDTQYF; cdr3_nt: TGTGCCAGCAGCTCCGGTGGAGAAATAGATACGCAGTATTTT
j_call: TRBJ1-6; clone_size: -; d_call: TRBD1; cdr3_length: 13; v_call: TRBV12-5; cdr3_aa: CASGWTGSSPLHF; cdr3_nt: TGTGCTAGTGGTTGGACAGGTTCTTCACCCCTCCACTTT
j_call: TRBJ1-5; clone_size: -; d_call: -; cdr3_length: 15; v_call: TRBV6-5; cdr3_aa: CASSYSYSGKQPQHF; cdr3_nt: TGTGCCAGCAGTTACTCTTACTCAGGGAAACAGCCCCAGCATTTT
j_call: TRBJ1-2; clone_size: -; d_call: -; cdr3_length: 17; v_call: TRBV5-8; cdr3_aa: CASSSHMTDSTNYGYTF; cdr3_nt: TGTGCCAGCAGCTCACACATGACCGACAGCACTAACTATGGCTACACCTTC
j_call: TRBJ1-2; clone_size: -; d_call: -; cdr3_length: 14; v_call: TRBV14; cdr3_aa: CASSPMGISYGYTF; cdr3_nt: TGTGCCAGCAGTCCAATGGGGATCTCCTATGGCTACACCTTC
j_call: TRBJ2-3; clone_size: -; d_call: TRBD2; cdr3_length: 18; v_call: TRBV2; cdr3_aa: CASSATSRGLTSTDTQYF; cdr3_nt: TGTGCCAGCAGTGCGACTAGCCGGGGCCTTACTAGCACAGATACGCAGTATTTT
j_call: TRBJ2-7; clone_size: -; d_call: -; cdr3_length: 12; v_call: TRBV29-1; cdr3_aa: CSVETPSSEQYF; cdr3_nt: TGCAGCGTTGAAACCCCCTCGAGCGAGCAGTACTTC
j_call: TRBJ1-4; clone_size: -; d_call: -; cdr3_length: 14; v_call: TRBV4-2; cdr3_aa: CASSERMRDEKLFF; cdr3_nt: TGTGCCAGCAGCGAGCGAATGAGAGATGAAAAACTGTTTTTT
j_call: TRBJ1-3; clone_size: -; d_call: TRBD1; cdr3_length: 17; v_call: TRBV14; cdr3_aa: CASSQAPGTGPGNTIYF; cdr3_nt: TGTGCCAGCAGCCAAGCCCCCGGGACAGGACCTGGAAACACCATATATTTT
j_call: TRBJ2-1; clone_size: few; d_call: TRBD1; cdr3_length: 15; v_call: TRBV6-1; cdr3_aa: CASSEWGTGMHEQFF; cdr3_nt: TGTGCCAGCAGTGAATGGGGGACAGGGATGCATGAGCAGTTCTTC
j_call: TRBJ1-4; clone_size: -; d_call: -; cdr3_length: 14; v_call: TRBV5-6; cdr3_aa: CASSIDSHNEKLFF; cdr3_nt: TGTGCCAGCAGCATCGACAGTCATAATGAAAAACTGTTTTTT
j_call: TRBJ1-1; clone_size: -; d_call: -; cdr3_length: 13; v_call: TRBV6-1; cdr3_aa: CASPEGVSTEAFF; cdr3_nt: TGTGCCTCCCCGGAGGGGGTTTCGACTGAAGCTTTCTTT
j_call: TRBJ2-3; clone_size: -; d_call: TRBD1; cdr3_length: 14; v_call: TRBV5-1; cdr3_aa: CASSTGQEVDTQYF; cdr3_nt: TGCGCCAGCAGCACAGGACAGGAGGTAGATACGCAGTATTTT
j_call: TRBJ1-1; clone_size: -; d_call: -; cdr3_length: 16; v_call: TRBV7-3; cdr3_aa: CASSLMDGGLGTEAFF; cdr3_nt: TGTGCCAGCAGCTTAATGGATGGTGGGCTGGGCACTGAAGCTTTCTTT
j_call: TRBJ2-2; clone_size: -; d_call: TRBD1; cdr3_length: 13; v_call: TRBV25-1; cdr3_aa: CATGQGKPGELFF; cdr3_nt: TGTGCCACTGGACAGGGGAAACCCGGGGAGCTGTTTTTT
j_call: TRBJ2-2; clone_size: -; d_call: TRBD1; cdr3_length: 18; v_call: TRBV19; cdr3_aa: CASSSLAGTGDITGELFF; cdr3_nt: TGTGCCAGTAGTTCTCTGGCCGGGACAGGGGACATCACCGGGGAGCTGTTTTTT
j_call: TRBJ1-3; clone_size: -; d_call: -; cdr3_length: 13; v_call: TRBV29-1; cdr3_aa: CSVPAAGEHTIYF; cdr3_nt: TGCAGCGTCCCCGCCGCAGGGGAGCACACCATATATTTT
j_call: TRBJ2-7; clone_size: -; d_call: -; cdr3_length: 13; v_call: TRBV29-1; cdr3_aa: CSVWSGVGYEQYF; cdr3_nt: TGCAGCGTTTGGTCAGGGGTTGGCTACGAGCAGTACTTC
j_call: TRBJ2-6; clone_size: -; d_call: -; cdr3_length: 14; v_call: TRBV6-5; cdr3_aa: CASGPASGANVLTF; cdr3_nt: TGTGCCTCCGGCCCGGCCTCTGGGGCCAACGTCCTGACTTTC
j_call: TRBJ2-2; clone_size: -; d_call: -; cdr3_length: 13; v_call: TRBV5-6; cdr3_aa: CASTSGVGGELFF; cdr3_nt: TGTGCCAGCACGTCGGGCGTCGGCGGGGAGCTGTTTTTT
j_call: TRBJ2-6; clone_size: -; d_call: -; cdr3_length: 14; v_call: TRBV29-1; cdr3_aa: CSVDDGLGANVLTF; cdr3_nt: TGCAGCGTTGACGACGGTCTGGGGGCCAACGTCCTGACTTTC
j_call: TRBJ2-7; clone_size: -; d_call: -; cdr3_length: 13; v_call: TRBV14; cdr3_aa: CASSPERRTEQYF; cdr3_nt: TGTGCCAGCAGCCCGGAAAGAAGGACCGAGCAGTACTTC
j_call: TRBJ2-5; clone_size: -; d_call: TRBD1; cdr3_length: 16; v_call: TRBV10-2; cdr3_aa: CASSEADRGLPETQYF; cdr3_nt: TGCGCCAGCAGTGAAGCTGACAGGGGATTGCCAGAGACCCAGTACTTC
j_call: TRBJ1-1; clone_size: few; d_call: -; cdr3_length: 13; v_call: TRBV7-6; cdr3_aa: CASSQTPNTEAFF; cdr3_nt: TGTGCCAGCAGCCAGACACCTAACACTGAAGCTTTCTTT
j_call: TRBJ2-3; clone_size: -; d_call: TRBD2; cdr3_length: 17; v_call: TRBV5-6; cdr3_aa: CASSFAPGGGGTDTQYF; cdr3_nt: TGTGCCAGCAGCTTCGCGCCCGGGGGGGGAGGCACAGATACGCAGTATTTT
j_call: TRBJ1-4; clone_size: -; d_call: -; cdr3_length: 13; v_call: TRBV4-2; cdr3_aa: CASSQDLGEKLFF; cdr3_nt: TGTGCCAGCAGCCAAGATCTGGGTGAAAAACTGTTTTTT
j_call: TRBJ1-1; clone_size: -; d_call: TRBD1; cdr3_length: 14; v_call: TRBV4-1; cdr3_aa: CASSQEARGTEAFF; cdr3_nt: TGCGCCAGCAGCCAAGAGGCCAGGGGGACTGAAGCTTTCTTT
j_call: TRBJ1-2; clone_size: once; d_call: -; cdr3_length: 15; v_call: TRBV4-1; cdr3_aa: CASSQDLDKYYGYTF; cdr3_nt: TGCGCCAGCAGCCAAGATTTGGACAAATACTATGGCTACACCTTC
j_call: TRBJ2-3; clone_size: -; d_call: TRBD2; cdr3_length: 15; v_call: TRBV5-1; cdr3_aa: CASSSRTSGTDTQYF; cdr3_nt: TGCGCCAGCAGCTCCCGGACTAGCGGGACGGATACGCAGTATTTT